The sequence of this T cell receptor (beta chain) was determined in a study of CD8+ T cells in alopecia areata. Study background: Treated patients swallowed 5 to 10 mg of oral tofacitinib twice daily. People stayed on tofacitinib for 6 to 18 months, then stopped the drug for 6 months.

Isolated RNA was reverse transcribed into cDNA used as the sequencing template. Only in-frame clones appear in the TCRdb table, and some are missing; sequencing was by immunoSEQ multiplex PCR. Of approximately 170,000 clones in the sample, about 60% are singletons; the top ten hold 0.69%. Of note for this clone: Its matching antigen is unknown.

The treatment is: oral pan-JAK inhibitor, 5-10 mg twice daily. Trimming cost V 0 bases and J 3 bases, with 12 bases left between them. The germline gives CDR1 KGHSH, CDR2 LQKENI. The CDR3 has 15 amino acids. The study, taken as a whole, reports: Patients shared TCRs less clearly than mice did, possibly for HLA-related reasons. A great number of expanded lesional clones endured in scalp and blood during tofacitinib.

The specimen was CD4+ T cells sorted from blood, collected at week 4, from a patient treated with tofacitinib. This receptor was identified in a human donor with alopecia areata. This rearrangement joins TRBV18 to TRBJ2-7, with no clear D. CDR3 sequence: CASSPPMGQDYEQYF. CDR3 nucleotides: TGTGCCAGCTCACCACCGATGGGTCAGGACTACGAGCAGTACTTC.